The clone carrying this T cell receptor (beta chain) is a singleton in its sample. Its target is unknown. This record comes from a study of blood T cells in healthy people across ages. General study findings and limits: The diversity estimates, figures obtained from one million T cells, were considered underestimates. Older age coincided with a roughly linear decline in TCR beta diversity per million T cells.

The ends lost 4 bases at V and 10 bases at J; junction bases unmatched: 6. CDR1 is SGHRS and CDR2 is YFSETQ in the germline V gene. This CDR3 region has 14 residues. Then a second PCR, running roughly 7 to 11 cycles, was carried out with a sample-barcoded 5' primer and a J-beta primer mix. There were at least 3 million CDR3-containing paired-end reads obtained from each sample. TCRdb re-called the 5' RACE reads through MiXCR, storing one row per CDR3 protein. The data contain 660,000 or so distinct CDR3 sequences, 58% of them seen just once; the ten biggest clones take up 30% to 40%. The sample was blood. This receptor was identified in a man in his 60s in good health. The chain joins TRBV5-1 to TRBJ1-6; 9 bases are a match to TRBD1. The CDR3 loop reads CASSEGQGASPLHF. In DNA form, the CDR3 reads TGCGCCAGCAGCGAGGGACAGGGTGCCTCACCCCTCCACTTT.